The clone carrying this T cell receptor beta chain was observed at least ten times. This entry comes from a study of molecular identifiers for immune sequencing clone quantification. Whole-study context: Replicate runs used RNA from about 19,000 or 110,000 naive CD8 cells, which was split five ways into aliquots, and four of those aliquots were then sequenced.

Bulk TCR library preparation followed previously described methods with listed TCR primers. MiXCR was run by TCRdb on the PCR reads, yielding one entry per CDR3 protein. Among approximately 590,000 distinct CDR3 sequences, less than 30% were seen once, and the ten largest hold 0.78%. With 10%, 30% or 50% of RNA, about 17,000 to 1,000,000 naive CD8 T cells were sequenced. The clonotype comes from a human donor in good health. Some libraries in this study had Jurkat cell RNA spiked in. What was sequenced was naive CD8+ T cells from blood, with Jurkat cell RNA spiked in. Sample subset: FACS-sorted CD8+CD4-CCR7+CD45RA+ naive T cells.

CDR3 DNA: TGTGCCAGCAGCTCGACAGCCATGGAAGCTTTCTTT. Amino acids: CASSSTAMEAFF. The chain couples TRBV7-2 to TRBJ1-1, with D possibly matching TRBD1 (5 bases). The germline V gene encodes CDR1 SGHTA and CDR2 FQGNSA. Trimming left V 4 bases short and J 8 bases short, with 11 bases between. This CDR3 comprises 12 residues.